This TCR beta chain was obtained from a study of OX40 agonist ivuxolimab in advanced cancers. Study-level information: Recorded diagnoses for dose-escalation patients were hepatocellular carcinoma, melanoma, renal cell or head and neck cancer. Findings and caveats of the study: It was also the case that some nonresponders had low normalized T-cell clonal expansion. At 0.1-3.0 mg/kg, partial responders had clonal expansion among the lowest observed.

Sampling times: baseline, cycle 4 day 1, cycle 7 day 1. TCRdb keeps only in-frame clones here, not all; method: immunoSEQ multiplex PCR. This repertoire shows 83,000 or so clones, 90% to 95% found once; its top ten account for less than 0.75%. Germline V CDR1 and CDR2: GTSNPN, SVGIG (reference sequence). The CDR3 is 15 amino acids. The germline V and J ends were trimmed by 0 bases and 7 bases, with 16 bases remaining between them. This clone was picked up one time. Its antigen is not identified. This TCR was recovered from an adult with an advanced solid tumor such as melanoma, head and neck, liver or kidney cancer. The sample consisted of CD4+ or CD8+ T cells sorted from blood, taken in a trial of the OX40 agonist ivuxolimab. The chain links TRBV30 to TRBJ2-4, with a tentative D call TRBD2 (5 bases). The CDR3 loop reads CAWSVQVRTHNIQYF. CDR3 DNA sequence: TGTGCCTGGAGTGTACAAGTCCGGACTCACAACATTCAGTACTTC.